These 32 T cell receptor beta chains share one sample of origin, sequenced in a study of blood T cell repertoires in COVID-19. Sequencing was performed with immunoSEQ multiplex PCR; in TCRdb, only in-frame clones are kept and a portion is missing. This table has a few hundred thousand clones, 84% appearing once. Sequenced sample: peripheral blood. These receptor sequences come from a woman aged 40 to 55 who had recovered from COVID-19.

The gene calls are TRBV30 and TRBJ1-5, with 9 positions matching TRBD1. This CDR3 region has 15 residues. Per germline, CDR1 GTSNPN and CDR2 SVGIG (reference sequence). The V gene end was trimmed by 1 base and the J gene end by 4 bases; junction bases not matched to a gene: 5. The CDR3 reads CAWSGTGQGNQPQHF. DNA for the CDR3: TGTGCCTGGAGTGGGACGGGACAGGGAAATCAGCCCCAGCATTTT. Full variable domain (remainder filled in from reference TRBV30 and TRBJ1-5): SQTIHQWPATLVQPVGSPLSLECTVEGTSNPNLYWYRQAAGRGLQLLFYSVGIGQISSEVPQNLSASRPQDRQFILSSKKLLLSDSGFYLCAWSGTGQGNQPQHFGDGTRLSIL.

V gene TRBV5-1 combines with J gene TRBJ2-7; TRBD2 is a possible D gene (5 bases). There are 13 residues in the CDR3. Germline V gives CDR1 SGHRS, CDR2 YFSETQ. Trimming shortened V by 0 bases and J by 11 bases, and 15 bases separated the two germline ends. The DNA for the CDR3 is TGCGCCAGCAGCTTGGGGCGGACTGATTGGAAGTACTTC. Translated, it gives CASSLGRTDWKYF.

The J gene is TRBJ2-3, the V gene TRBV2; a possible D gene is TRBD2 (5 bases). The V and J ends lost 10 bases and 9 bases respectively, with 20 bases between them. Germline V gene data show CDR1 as SNHLY and CDR2 as FYNNEI. The CDR3 loop spans 13 amino acids. As DNA, the CDR3 is TGTGCCAAAGAGAGACCCGCGGGTGGGACGCAGTATTTT. This codes for CAKERPAGGTQYF.

In this sample, this clone turned up a few times. CDR3 region: CASSSVETSNEQFF. The CDR3 bases are TGTGCCAGCAGTTCCGTGGAGACTTCAAATGAGCAGTTCTTC. The V gene is TRBV6-4, the J gene TRBJ2-1; no clear D gene. Germline CDR1 is MRHNA and CDR2 is SNTAGT. This CDR3 spans 14 amino acids. V lost 5 bases to trimming and J lost 7 bases, with 15 bases between them.

The chain links TRBV9 to TRBJ2-2; 9 nucleotides line up with TRBD1. Losses at the gene ends were 0 bases for V and 10 bases for J; bases not matched to a gene: 7. Germline assignment: CDR1 SGDLS and CDR2 YYNGEE. The CDR3 has 15 amino acids. The CDR3 DNA reads as TGTGCCAGCAGCGTAGTGGGGACAGGGTACCCGGAGCTGTTTTTT. Amino acid sequence: CASSVVGTGYPELFF.

The V gene is TRBV27, the J gene TRBJ1-6, with D perhaps TRBD1 (5 bases). The germline CDR1 and CDR2 sequences are MNHEY and SMNVEV (reference sequence). V was shortened by 1 base and J by 6 bases, with 13 bases between the two germline ends. This CDR3 has 16 amino acids. This CDR3 reads CASSLWAGFINSPLHF. CDR3 nucleotides: TGTGCCAGCAGTTTATGGGCAGGGTTTATTAATTCACCCCTCCACTTT.

The chain recombines TRBV7-9 with TRBJ2-1, with 10 bases fitting TRBD2. The CDR3 sequence is 15 residues long. Germline assignment: CDR1 SEHNR and CDR2 FQNEAQ (reference sequence). The ends lost 4 bases at V and 6 bases at J; junction bases unmatched: 6. The CDR3 nucleotides read TGTGCCAGCAGCTCCCAGCGGGGGGGCCTCAATGAGCAGTTCTTC. This gives the protein CASSSQRGGLNEQFF.

The sample holds a few counts of this clone. The gene calls are TRBV6-2 or TRBV6-3 and TRBJ2-5; a possible D gene is TRBD1 (5 bases). V dropped 6 bases and J dropped 1 base, with 9 bases sitting between them. This CDR3 is 13 amino acids long. The V gene's germline CDR1 is MNHEY and CDR2 SVGEGT. The CDR3 DNA reads TGTGCCAGCAGCTCAGACAGCCAAGAGACCCAGTACTTC. Protein: CASSSDSQETQYF.

The chain carries TRBV7-9 and TRBJ1-1; D remains ambiguous. The CDR3 spans 14 residues. The ends were cut back, 5 bases at V and 0 bases at J, with 10 bases in the middle. From germline, CDR1 is SEHNR and CDR2 FQNEAQ (reference sequence). CDR3 protein: CASSPRVMNTEAFF. The CDR3 coding sequence is TGTGCCAGCAGCCCCCGGGTTATGAACACTGAAGCTTTCTTT.

The chain combines TRBV3-1 (or the pseudogene TRBV3-2) with TRBJ2-5, with a weak D call TRBD1 (5 bases). The CDR3 contains 13 residues. V was shortened by 3 bases and J by 5 bases, with 10 bases between the two germline ends. CDR1 LGHDT and CDR2 YNNKEL come from the germline V gene (reference sequence). The chain's CDR3 is CASSHRGRETQYF. CDR3 DNA sequence: TGTGCCAGCAGCCATAGGGGTAGGGAGACCCAGTACTTC.

This clone was observed a handful of times. V gene TRBV7-2 combines with J gene TRBJ2-7; 8 bases line up with TRBD1. The germline gives CDR1 SGHTA, CDR2 FQGNSA. CDR3 length: 15 amino acids. Trimming cost V 0 bases and J 3 bases; bases outside gene matches: 4. CDR3 sequence: CASSLAGTGVYEQYF. For the CDR3, the DNA is TGTGCCAGCAGCTTAGCGGGGACAGGCGTCTACGAGCAGTACTTC.

The rearrangement links TRBV10-3 to TRBJ2-5; 11 bases map to TRBD2. J gave up 2 bases and V 4 bases, and 6 bases lay outside the gene matches. The CDR3 covers 16 residues. Germline-derived CDR1 and CDR2 are ENHRY and SYGVKD. CDR3 protein: CAISGSSGGTQETQYF. Written as DNA, the CDR3 is TGTGCCATCAGTGGCTCTAGCGGGGGGACACAAGAGACCCAGTACTTC.

The V and J genes are TRBV30 and TRBJ1-6; D is possibly TRBD1 (6 bases). The V gene lost 4 bases and the J gene lost 5 bases, with 15 bases spanning the gap. Per germline, CDR1 GTSNPN and CDR2 SVGIG (reference sequence). This CDR3 is 15 amino acids long. The DNA of the CDR3 is TGTGCCTGGAAGGTCGGTGGACAGAATAATTCACCCCTCCACTTT. Protein: CAWKVGGQNNSPLHF.

V gene TRBV9 combines with J gene TRBJ1-1, with D unclear. Trimming pared 3 bases from V and 0 bases from J, leaving 9 bases between. The CDR3 consists of 14 residues. CDR1 and CDR2 from the germline V gene are SGDLS and YYNGEE. The CDR3 loop reads CASSEQVMNTEAFF. The DNA for the CDR3 is TGTGCCAGCAGCGAACAAGTTATGAACACTGAAGCTTTCTTT.

The rearrangement uses TRBV2 and TRBJ1-5; weak D call: TRBD1 (5 bases). CDR3 length equals 15 residues. The V and J ends lost 0 bases and 7 bases respectively, with 13 bases between them. Germline loops: CDR1 SNHLY, CDR2 FYNNEI. As DNA, the CDR3 is TGTGCCAGCAGTGAAGCCACCCTTGGGGGGCAGCCCCAGCATTTT. Protein: CASSEATLGGQPQHF.

CDR3 loop: CASSLIARVSYEQYF. CDR3 nucleotide sequence: TGTGCCAGCAGCTTAATAGCCAGGGTGAGCTACGAGCAGTACTTC. The rearrangement joins TRBV7-2 to TRBJ2-7, with TRBD1 as a possible D gene (5 bases). Trimming shortened V by 2 bases and J by 3 bases, and 14 bases separated the two germline ends. Germline lookup yields CDR1 SGHTA and CDR2 FQGNSA. This CDR3 is 15 amino acids long.

The chain is built from TRBV5-1 and TRBJ2-3; 13 bases are shared with TRBD2. The CDR3 sequence is 16 residues long. Germline V gene data show CDR1 as SGHRS and CDR2 as YFSETQ. Trimming removed 4 bases from V and 5 bases from J; junction bases left unmatched: 7. CDR3 region: CASSEGLAGRGDTQYF. The CDR3 bases are TGCGCCAGCAGCGAGGGACTAGCGGGGAGAGGAGATACGCAGTATTTT.

This clone was seen more than once but under ten times. V gene TRBV9 combines with J gene TRBJ2-2, with a weak D call TRBD1 (6 bases). V lost 2 bases and J 7 bases, leaving 12 bases between the germline ends. Germline CDR1 and CDR2: SGDLS and YYNGEE. There are 14 residues in the CDR3. The CDR3 bases are TGTGCCAGCAGCGTTAGGGACATCAGCGGGGAGCTGTTTTTT. Its translation: CASSVRDISGELFF. The whole variable domain, remainder taken from reference TRBV9 and TRBJ2-2, is DSGVTQTPKHLITATGQRVTLRCSPRSGDLSVYWYQQSLDQGLQFLIQYYNGEERAKGNILERFSAQQFPDLHSELNLSSLELGDSALYFCASSVRDISGELFFGEGSRLTVL.

The chain combines TRBV3-1 (or the pseudogene TRBV3-2) with TRBJ2-6; 12 nucleotides agree with TRBD1. Germline V gene sequence: CDR1 LGHDT, CDR2 YNNKEL (reference sequence). The CDR3 loop spans 18 amino acids. Trimming took 5 bases from V and 4 from J; bases not matched to a gene: 9. The CDR3 DNA reads as TGTGCCAGCAGCACTGGGACAGGGGGCTGGGAAGGGGCCAACGTCCTGACTTTC. This encodes CASSTGTGGWEGANVLTF.

The chain links TRBV7-9 to TRBJ2-7, with TRBD2 identical over 8 bases. CDR1 and CDR2 (germline): SEHNR, FQNEAQ (reference sequence). V trimming: 4 bases; J trimming: 0 bases; junction bases outside the gene matches: 8. The CDR3 is 16 residues long. This CDR3 reads CASSSPGGAGSYEQYF. CDR3 nucleotide sequence: TGTGCCAGCAGCTCCCCGGGGGGGGCAGGCTCCTACGAGCAGTACTTC.

This chain links TRBV6-5 with TRBJ2-1; 7 nucleotides agree with TRBD1. CDR3 length equals 14 residues. The V gene's germline CDR1 is MNHEY and CDR2 SVGAGI. V was clipped by 8 bases and J by 8 bases; unmatched bases: 12. This CDR3 reads CASYTSGGRDEQFF. The CDR3 bases are TGTGCCAGCTATACCTCAGGGGGTAGGGATGAGCAGTTCTTC.

The rearrangement joins TRBV19 to TRBJ1-2; D is unclear. The CDR3 extends over 15 amino acids. Trimming stripped 7 bases from V and 0 bases from J, with 15 bases between. Per the germline V gene, CDR1 is LNHDA and CDR2 is SQIVND (reference sequence). The CDR3 coding sequence is TGTGCCAGTATGCCCAATGCAGGAACTAACTATGGCTACACCTTC. It is translated as CASMPNAGTNYGYTF.

This chain joins TRBV4-2 and TRBJ2-2, with D possibly being TRBD1 (5 bases). CDR1 and CDR2 from the germline V gene are LGHNA and YNFKEQ. The CDR3 totals 16 residues. Trimming pared 0 bases from V and 3 bases from J, leaving 11 bases between. CDR3 bases: TGTGCCAGCAGCCAAGATAGGGGTTCGGACACCGGGGAGCTGTTTTTT. Protein: CASSQDRGSDTGELFF.

Only one count was recorded for this clone. This chain connects TRBV19 to TRBJ1-5; the match to TRBD1 covers 7 bases. CDR1 LNHDA and CDR2 SQIVND come from the germline V gene (reference sequence). J lost 7 bases, V lost 8 bases, and 11 bases had no gene match. The CDR3 has 14 amino acids. CDR3 DNA: TGTGCCAGTGCCATTAGGGGGCGGGAACAGCCCCAGCATTTT. Amino acid sequence: CASAIRGREQPQHF.

The chain employs TRBV3-1 (or the pseudogene TRBV3-2) and TRBJ2-1, with D tentatively TRBD1 (7 bases). Germline-derived CDR1 and CDR2 are LGHDT and YNNKEL (reference sequence). V shed 4 bases and J shed 6 bases, with 16 bases lying between them. This CDR3 is 15 amino acids long. CDR3 coding DNA: TGTGCCAGCAGCCCCGGCCAGGGGGGTCTCAATGAGCAGTTCTTC. This encodes CASSPGQGGLNEQFF.

The chain carries TRBV18 and TRBJ2-2; D not certain. There are 16 residues in the CDR3. Per the germline V gene, CDR1 is KGHSH and CDR2 is LQKENI. The V gene lost 0 bases and the J gene lost 4 bases, with 12 bases spanning the gap. The CDR3 spells CASSPPLEGGTGELFF. The CDR3 DNA follows: TGTGCCAGCTCACCACCGTTAGAAGGCGGCACCGGGGAGCTGTTTTTT.

This clone appeared a few times. The chain uses TRBV6-1 and TRBJ1-1; tentative D call: TRBD1 (5 bases). Germline values: CDR1 MNHNS, CDR2 SASEGT. The CDR3 runs to 13 residues. The ends were cut back, 3 bases at V and 10 bases at J, with 15 bases in the middle. CDR3 coding DNA: TGTGCCAGCAGTGACCAGCAAGGGGATGTAGCTTTCTTT. Translation gives CASSDQQGDVAFF.

V and J are TRBV27 and TRBJ1-4; TRBD1 is a possible D gene (6 bases). The V and J ends lost 5 bases and 3 bases respectively, with 13 bases between them. The CDR3 has 15 amino acids. Germline lookup yields CDR1 MNHEY and CDR2 SMNVEV (reference sequence). The CDR3 sequence: CASSARQDSNEKLFF. In nucleotides, the CDR3 is TGTGCCAGCAGTGCAAGACAGGACTCTAATGAAAAACTGTTTTTT.

The CDR3 DNA sequence: TGTGCCTGGAGTGTAATAGGGGCCGGGGAGCTGTTTTTT. Its protein is CAWSVIGAGELFF. The chain joins TRBV30 to TRBJ2-2; TRBD1 is a possible D gene (5 bases). The CDR3 extends over 13 amino acids. Per germline, CDR1 GTSNPN and CDR2 SVGIG (reference sequence). V was trimmed by 0 bases and J by 6 bases, leaving 8 bases between them. Full variable domain (remainder filled in from reference TRBV30 and TRBJ2-2): SQTIHQWPATLVQPVGSPLSLECTVEGTSNPNLYWYRQAAGRGLQLLFYSVGIGQISSEVPQNLSASRPQDRQFILSSKKLLLSDSGFYLCAWSVIGAGELFFGEGSRLTVL.

CDR3 DNA: TGTGCCTGGAGCGGGGGGAGTTACAATGAGCAGTTCTTC. Encoded protein: CAWSGGSYNEQFF. The rearrangement uses TRBV30 and TRBJ2-1; 7 nucleotides align to TRBD2. Looked up from germline, CDR1 is GTSNPN and CDR2 is SVGIG (reference sequence). The CDR3 consists of 13 residues. V shed 3 bases and J 4 bases; nucleotides not matched to a gene: 3. Variable domain in full (rest from reference TRBV30 and TRBJ2-1): SQTIHQWPATLVQPVGSPLSLECTVEGTSNPNLYWYRQAAGRGLQLLFYSVGIGQISSEVPQNLSASRPQDRQFILSSKKLLLSDSGFYLCAWSGGSYNEQFFGPGTRLTVL.

V and J are TRBV2 and TRBJ2-4; 10 bases line up with TRBD1. From germline, CDR1 is SNHLY and CDR2 FYNNEI. After removal of 7 bases from V and 1 base from J, the junction contained 1 base not matched to a gene. The CDR3 length is 14 residues. This CDR3 reads CASTDRGAKNIQYF. The DNA of the CDR3 is TGTGCCAGCACGGACAGGGGGGCCAAAAACATTCAGTACTTC.

This clone has a handful of counts. The V gene is TRBV5-8, the J gene TRBJ1-2; D not certain. The CDR3 has 12 residues. Trimming removed 6 bases from V and 4 bases from J, with 10 bases in between. Germline V gene lookup returns CDR1 SGHTS and CDR2 YDEGEE. Here the CDR3 DNA reads TGTGCCAGCACCTCTATTGGCTATGGCTACACCTTC. It specifies CASTSIGYGYTF.